This T cell receptor beta chain was captured in a study of shared clonotypes between healthy human individuals. Background on the study: There were three CD4 naive, three CD4 memory, two CD8 naive and one CD8 memory plates per donor.

Findings and limits, study-wide: Naive subsets tended to show greater estimated richness than memory subsets.

Worth noting for this clone: No antigen is known for it.

Measured with immunoSEQ multiplex PCR; TCRdb has only the in-frame clones, and not every one. The sample has 450,000 to 700,000 clones, roughly 95% seen once. Selected positively for CCR7 and CD45RO-negative, naive CD8 cells excluded terminally differentiated effector memory CD45RA+ cells. V was trimmed by 0 bases and J by 0 bases, leaving 8 bases between them. In germline, CDR1 is MNHNS, CDR2 SASEGT. The CDR3 sequence is 15 residues long. The chain is built from TRBV6-1 and TRBJ1-1; D unresolved. The sequenced material came from naive CD8+ T cells sorted from blood. The TCR originated in a woman younger than 45 in good health. The DNA of the CDR3 is TGTGCCAGCAGTGAAGCCGTCGTCATGAACACTGAAGCTTTCTTT. It is translated as CASSEAVVMNTEAFF.